The 25 T cell receptor beta chains listed next were all sequenced from one sample in a study of fetal regulatory T cell absence and autoimmunity. The repertoire was sequenced with immunoSEQ multiplex PCR; TCRdb's copy has only in-frame clones and lacks some. This sample yields about 43,000 clones, of which around 83% are seen a single time; 0.35% to 0.45% belongs to the top ten. Sequences were obtained from cord blood. The receptors here all came from a newborn boy with IPEX syndrome.

The V gene is TRBV7-9, the J gene TRBJ1-4; 8 positions agree with TRBD1. Germline V gene data show CDR1 as SEHNR and CDR2 as FQNEAQ (reference sequence). Trimming at V came to 4 bases and at J to 0 bases, leaving 10 bases not matched to a gene. This CDR3 contains 18 residues. In DNA form, the CDR3 reads TGTGCCAGCAGCTCGCAGGGGGCAACAAGAGCAACTAATGAAAAACTGTTTTTT. It codes for CASSSQGATRATNEKLFF.

V and J are TRBV15 and TRBJ1-2; 10 positions agree with TRBD1. This CDR3 region has 15 residues. V shed 0 bases and J 7 bases; nucleotides not matched to a gene: 5. Germline CDR1 and CDR2: LNHNV and YYDKDF (reference sequence). The CDR3 loop reads CATSRDRTGGAGYTF. CDR3 DNA sequence: TGTGCCACCAGCAGAGACCGGACAGGGGGAGCTGGCTACACCTTC.

The gene calls are TRBV6-6 and TRBJ1-5; 10 nucleotides agree with TRBD1. Germline CDR1 and CDR2: MNHNY and SVGAGI (reference sequence). V shed 2 bases, J shed 2 bases, and the junction held 0 bases outside the gene matches. This CDR3 spans 15 amino acids. CDR3 sequence reads: CASSYGQGGNQPQHF. The DNA for the CDR3 is TGTGCCAGCAGTTACGGACAGGGGGGCAATCAGCCCCAGCATTTT.

The chain uses TRBV7-2 and TRBJ2-1; D assignment may be TRBD1 or TRBD2 (6 bases each). Looked up from germline, CDR1 is SGHTA and CDR2 is FQGNSA. Between the trimmed V and J ends, which lost 1 base and 4 bases, there was a span of 14 bases. The CDR3 loop spans 16 amino acids. CDR3 region: CASSLGGTPLYNEQFF. The CDR3 bases are TGTGCCAGCAGCTTAGGCGGGACACCACTTTACAATGAGCAGTTCTTC.

This clone appeared a single time. V and J are TRBV6-4 and TRBJ1-5; possible D gene TRBD1, 6 bases. This CDR3 is 17 amino acids long. V was cut by 6 bases and J by 5 bases, with 23 bases left in between. The germline CDR1 and CDR2 sequences are MRHNA and SNTAGT. CDR3 amino acids: CASRLLSGRGKDQPQHF. The CDR3 region has the DNA TGTGCCAGCAGACTACTATCAGGGAGGGGGAAGGATCAGCCCCAGCATTTT.

This chain connects TRBV7-2 to TRBJ1-5; a possible D gene is TRBD1 (5 bases). CDR1 is SGHTA, CDR2 FQGNSA, per germline. This CDR3 contains 15 residues. V was pared by 6 bases and J by 1 base, with 13 bases between. The CDR3 DNA sequence: TGTGCCAGCAGACCTACAGGTTTAAGCAATCAGCCCCAGCATTTT. As protein: CASRPTGLSNQPQHF.

The V call is TRBV11-3, the J call TRBJ2-7; 7 bases match TRBD2. Trimming at V came to 0 bases and at J to 3 bases, leaving 2 bases not matched to a gene. The germline gives CDR1 SGHNT, CDR2 YENEEA. The CDR3 totals 14 residues. For the CDR3, the DNA is TGTGCCAGCAGCTTAGACCCGGGGGGCTACGAGCAGTACTTC. This gives the protein CASSLDPGGYEQYF.

The V and J genes are TRBV19 and TRBJ2-3, with D hard to call. Trimming pared 7 bases from V and 5 bases from J, leaving 22 bases between. Germline V gene sequence: CDR1 LNHDA, CDR2 SQIVND (reference sequence). The CDR3 is 16 amino acids. In nucleotides, the CDR3 is TGTGCCAGTACCCCTCCCTGGGCGCCCAACCTAGATACGCAGTATTTT. Residues: CASTPPWAPNLDTQYF.

This clone showed up just a few times. V usage is TRBV6-6 and J usage is TRBJ1-5, with 7 bases aligning to TRBD1. V dropped 4 bases and J dropped 6; count of bases not matched to a gene: 3. This CDR3 is built from 13 residues. Germline V gives CDR1 MNHNY, CDR2 SVGAGI (reference sequence). CDR3 protein: CASSSQGGQPQHF. DNA of the CDR3: TGTGCCAGCAGTTCGCAGGGGGGTCAGCCCCAGCATTTT.

The chain has TRBV9 and TRBJ2-3; TRBD1 might be the D (6 bases). Trimming pared 2 bases from V and 8 bases from J, leaving 21 bases between. The germline V gene encodes CDR1 SGDLS and CDR2 YYNGEE. CDR3 size: 16 residues. CDR3 sequence: CASSVFPRGAAGTQYF. CDR3 bases: TGTGCCAGCAGCGTTTTCCCCAGGGGTGCCGCTGGTACGCAGTATTTT.

The gene calls are TRBV2 and TRBJ1-2; perhaps TRBD1 as D (5 bases). The CDR3 totals 14 residues. Germline V CDR1 and CDR2: SNHLY, FYNNEI. V was shortened by 4 bases and J by 4 bases, with 13 bases between the two germline ends. CDR3 amino acids: CASSALRDFYGYTF. The CDR3 DNA is TGTGCCAGCAGTGCCCTCCGGGACTTCTATGGCTACACCTTC.

This clone was seen more than once but under ten times. The V and J genes are TRBV19 and TRBJ1-1, with D perhaps TRBD1 (5 bases). The ends were cut back, 4 bases at V and 4 bases at J, with 16 bases in the middle. The germline V gene has CDR1 LNHDA and CDR2 SQIVND (reference sequence). The CDR3 has 15 residues. CDR3 bases: TGTGCCAGTAGTACTCTTCCAGGGCAGGGCACTGAAGCTTTCTTT. Protein: CASSTLPGQGTEAFF.

The chain joins TRBV11-2 to TRBJ2-3; 8 nucleotides match TRBD2. Per germline, CDR1 SGHAT and CDR2 FQNNGV. This CDR3 comprises 16 residues. The J segment lost 2 bases and the V segment lost 3 bases, leaving 7 bases of the junction unmatched. This chain's CDR3 is CASSLVGAGVTDTQYF. The CDR3 DNA reads TGTGCCAGCAGCTTGGTGGGAGCGGGGGTCACAGATACGCAGTATTTT.

V and J are TRBV30 and TRBJ1-1; D is perhaps TRBD1 (6 bases). V lost 1 base and J lost 1, with 16 bases in between. The CDR3 consists of 16 residues. Looked up from germline, CDR1 is GTSNPN and CDR2 is SVGIG (reference sequence). For the CDR3, the DNA is TGTGCCTGGAGTGGCTGGGGGCCTCGGGGGAACACTGAAGCTTTCTTT. Amino acid sequence: CAWSGWGPRGNTEAFF.

V usage is TRBV18 and J usage is TRBJ2-1; maybe TRBD2 (6 bases). From germline, CDR1 is KGHSH and CDR2 LQKENI. This CDR3 contains 15 residues. Deletions cut 2 bases from V and 1 base from J, with 9 bases between. In nucleotides, the CDR3 is TGTGCCAGCTCACCAGTCGGGGGTTCCTACAATGAGCAGTTCTTC. Protein product: CASSPVGGSYNEQFF.

Remarks on this clone: Its ends do not fully match the called genes, so a read error is possible. In the same sample, other DNA sequences code for this CDR3. J is TRBJ1-3 and V is TRBV15, with unresolved D. Germline values: CDR1 LNHNV, CDR2 YYDKDF (reference sequence). The CDR3 runs 17 residues. The CDR3 sequence: CATSRDFGGRNGNTIYF. The CDR3 bases are TGCGCCACCAGCAGAGATTTCGGAGGACGTAATGGAAACACCATATATTTT. The variable domain in full, with the rest retrieved from reference TRBV15 and TRBJ1-3, is DAMVIQNPRYQVTQFGKPVTLSCSQTLNHNVMYWYQQKSSQAPKLLFHYYDKDFNNEADTPDNFQSRRPNTSFCFLDIRSPGLGDTAMYLCATSRDFGGRNGNTIYFGEGSWLTVV.

The chain joins TRBV29-1 to TRBJ1-5, with D possibly TRBD1 on 6 matching bases. Germline V gene data show CDR1 as SQVTM and CDR2 as ANQGSEA. The CDR3 spans 13 residues. Trimming took 5 bases from V and 3 from J, leaving 11 bases between them. DNA of the CDR3: TGCAGCGTTAAAGGGGGGGACAATCAGCCCCAGCATTTT. This gives the protein CSVKGGDNQPQHF.

The rearrangement links TRBV5-4 to TRBJ2-1, with 7 bases fitting TRBD2. Germline V gene data show CDR1 as SGHNT and CDR2 as YYREEE (reference sequence). This CDR3 has 15 amino acids. V shed 4 bases and J 0 bases; nucleotides not matched to a gene: 4. CDR3 DNA: TGTGCCAGCAGCGGAGCGGGATCCTCCTACAATGAGCAGTTCTTC. This translates into CASSGAGSSYNEQFF.

V usage is TRBV6-1 and J usage is TRBJ1-2, with TRBD1 as a possible D gene (6 bases). The CDR3 has 19 amino acids. CDR1 is MNHNS and CDR2 is SASEGT in the germline V gene. V was shortened by 3 bases and J by 4 bases, with 27 bases between the two germline ends. The CDR3 DNA follows: TGTGCCAGCAGTGAGTTCTCGGGGGGCGCATCGATGGGGGTCTATGGCTACACCTTC. Residues: CASSEFSGGASMGVYGYTF.

The V call is TRBV7-9, the J call TRBJ2-3; D is unresolved. The CDR3 contains 15 residues. Germline CDR1 reads SEHNR; CDR2 reads FQNEAQ (reference sequence). V lost 4 bases and J lost 10, with 21 bases in between. CDR3 in DNA: TGTGCCAGCAGCTCGCCGGTCTCCTCCCCCTTTGCGCAGTATTTT. This translates into CASSSPVSSPFAQYF.

The chain joins TRBV4-1 to TRBJ1-2; D not certain. Trimming pared 1 base from V and 2 bases from J, leaving 11 bases between. Germline-derived CDR1 and CDR2 are MGHRA and YSYEKL. This CDR3 is 15 amino acids long. As DNA, the CDR3 is TGCGCCAGCAGCCAAGGTCGGACTAGGAACTATGGCTACACCTTC. Amino acids: CASSQGRTRNYGYTF.

The V and J genes are TRBV29-1 and TRBJ2-1; the match to TRBD2 covers 7 bases. The trim removed 2 bases at V and 10 bases at J, leaving 5 bases unmatched. CDR1 SQVTM and CDR2 ANQGSEA come from the germline V gene. The CDR3 is 12 amino acids. Here the CDR3 DNA reads TGCAGCGTTGAAAGCGGGGTCGTCGAGCAGTTCTTC. Translation: CSVESGVVEQFF.

This clone was seen a handful of times. The chain joins TRBV19 to TRBJ2-2; 10 nucleotides line up with TRBD1. CDR3 length: 15 residues. Trimming took 6 bases from V and 6 from J; bases not matched to a gene: 7. CDR1 LNHDA and CDR2 SQIVND come from the germline V gene (reference sequence). This CDR3 is CASRVDRGQSGELFF. The CDR3 DNA reads TGTGCCAGTAGGGTAGACAGGGGGCAGTCCGGGGAGCTGTTTTTT.

The V call is TRBV21-1, the J call TRBJ2-7; the D call in the table, TRBD1, was not verified against the DNA. TRBV21-1 is marked as a pseudogene. The CDR3 is 13 residues long. The CDR3 region is CASKTRGPYEQYF. For the CDR3, the DNA is TGTGCCAGCAAAACAAGGGGGCCCTACGAGCAGTACTTC.

The chain combines TRBV7-2 with TRBJ1-6, with 9 bases lining up with TRBD1. The CDR3 extends over 14 amino acids. The V and J ends lost 6 bases and 9 bases, in that order; junction bases with no gene match: 6. Germline CDR1 is SGHTA and CDR2 is FQGNSA. The CDR3 nucleotides read TGTGCCAGCAGACCGGGACAGGGTTTTTCACCCCTCCACTTT. This translates into CASRPGQGFSPLHF. Variable domain in full (rest from reference TRBV7-2 and TRBJ1-6): GAGVSQSPSNKVTEKGKDVELRCDPISGHTALYWYRQSLGQGLEFLIYFQGNSAPDKSGLPSDRFSAERTGGSVSTLTIQRTQQEDSAVYLCASRPGQGFSPLHFGNGTRLTVT.